The sequence of this T cell receptor (beta chain) was determined in a study of T cells in Graves' hyperthyroidism and ophthalmopathy. General study findings and limits: Most clonotypes expanded in thyroid above 0.001 were likewise present in blood. Ophthalmopathy onset followed model prediction by a median about six months.

This clonotype occurred a few times. What it recognizes is unknown. Patients showing uncontrolled infection, other autoimmune disease, pregnancy or lactation were ineligible. Cells are PBMCs isolated from more than 8.5 ml of fresh blood. V was shortened by 8 bases and J by 2 bases, with 17 bases between the two germline ends. The CDR3 is made up of 15 amino acids. Per the germline V gene, CDR1 is LNHDA and CDR2 is SQIVND (reference sequence). Amplification yielded TCR beta CDR3 regions, with RNA transcripts as the source. With the HTBI primer set, the TCR CDR3 went through a first round of RT-PCR. Using its own MiXCR run on the multiplex PCR reads, TCRdb lists one record per CDR3 protein. The sample includes some 340,000 distinct CDR3 sequences, roughly 13% of them seen just once.

The chain carries TRBV19 and TRBJ2-3, with D uncertain. This sequence was found in a woman aged 40-49 years with Graves' ophthalmopathy. The sample consisted of blood. The CDR3 nucleotides are TGTGCCAGTGCCACCGCCCTCCAGTCCACAGATACGCAGTATTTT. It encodes CASATALQSTDTQYF.